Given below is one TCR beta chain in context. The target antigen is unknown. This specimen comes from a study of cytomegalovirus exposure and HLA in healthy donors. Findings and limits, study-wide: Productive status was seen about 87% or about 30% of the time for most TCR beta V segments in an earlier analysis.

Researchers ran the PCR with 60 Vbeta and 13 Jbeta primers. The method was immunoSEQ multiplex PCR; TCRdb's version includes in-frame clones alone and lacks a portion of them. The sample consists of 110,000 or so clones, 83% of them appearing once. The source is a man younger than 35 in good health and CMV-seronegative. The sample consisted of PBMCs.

The CDR3 is CASSLLGQGYEQYF. The DNA for the CDR3 is TGTGCCAGCAGTCTTTTGGGACAGGGCTACGAGCAGTACTTC. V gene TRBV27 combines with J gene TRBJ2-7; TRBD1 agrees at 9 bases. The V gene end was trimmed by 5 bases and the J gene end by 3 bases; junction bases not matched to a gene: 5. Germline assignment: CDR1 MNHEY and CDR2 SMNVEV (reference sequence). The CDR3 has 14 residues.